This T cell receptor (beta chain) was recorded in a study of cytomegalovirus exposure and HLA in healthy donors. Study summary: The 550 to 800 first-cohort repertoires and the 130 or so validation repertoires shared the same platform, a later analysis reported.

Study-wide results and caveats: TCR beta chains numbering some 160 were designated cytomegalovirus-associated. High sensitivity and specificity were reportedly achieved when the classifier diagnosed cytomegalovirus status.

On this clone itself: What it binds is not known.

The table came from immunoSEQ multiplex PCR; TCRdb's copy has only in-frame clones and leaves some out. The repertoire holds more than 100,000 clones, with around nine tenths as singletons. This CDR3 is 15 amino acids long. Per germline, CDR1 SGHDT and CDR2 YYEEEE. Trimming cost V 0 bases and J 4 bases, with 12 bases left between them. Sequencing used PBMCs. The receptor comes from a man aged 30 to 45 in good health and CMV-seronegative. The V and J genes are TRBV5-6 and TRBJ2-3; TRBD1 is a possible D gene (5 bases). The CDR3 sequence: CASSLEGKGPDTQYF. CDR3 nucleotides: TGTGCCAGCAGCTTGGAGGGGAAGGGGCCAGATACGCAGTATTTT.